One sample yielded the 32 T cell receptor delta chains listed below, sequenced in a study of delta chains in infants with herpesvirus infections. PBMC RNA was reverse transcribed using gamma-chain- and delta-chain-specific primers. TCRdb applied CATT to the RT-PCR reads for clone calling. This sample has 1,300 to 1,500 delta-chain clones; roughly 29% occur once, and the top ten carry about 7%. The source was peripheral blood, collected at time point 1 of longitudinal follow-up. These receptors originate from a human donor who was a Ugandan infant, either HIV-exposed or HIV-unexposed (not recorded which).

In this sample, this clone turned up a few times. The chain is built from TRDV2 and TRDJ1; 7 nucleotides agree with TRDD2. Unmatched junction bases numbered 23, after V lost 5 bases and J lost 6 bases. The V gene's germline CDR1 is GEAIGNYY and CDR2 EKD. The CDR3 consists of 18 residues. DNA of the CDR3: TGTGCCTGTGCCTTCACTATTCCTACGTTGGCGGAGTACCATAAACTCATCTTT. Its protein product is CACAFTIPTLAEYHKLIF.

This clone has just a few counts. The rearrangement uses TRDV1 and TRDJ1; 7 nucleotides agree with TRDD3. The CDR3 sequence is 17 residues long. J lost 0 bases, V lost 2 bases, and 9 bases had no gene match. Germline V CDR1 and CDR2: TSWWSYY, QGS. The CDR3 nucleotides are TGTGCTCTTGGGGAAATGGGGGAATCCCCGTACACCGATAAACTCATCTTT. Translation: CALGEMGESPYTDKLIF.

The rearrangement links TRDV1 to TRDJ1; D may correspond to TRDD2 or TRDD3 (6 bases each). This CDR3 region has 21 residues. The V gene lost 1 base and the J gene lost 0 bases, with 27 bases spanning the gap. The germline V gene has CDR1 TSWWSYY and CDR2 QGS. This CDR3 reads CALGEPAFRRPGELYTDKLIF. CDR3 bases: TGTGCTCTTGGGGAACCTGCCTTCCGCCGCCCTGGGGAACTGTACACCGATAAACTCATCTTT.

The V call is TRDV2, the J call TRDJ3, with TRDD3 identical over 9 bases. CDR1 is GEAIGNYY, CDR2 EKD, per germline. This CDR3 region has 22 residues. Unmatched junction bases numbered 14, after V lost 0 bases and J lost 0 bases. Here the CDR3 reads CACDTFTGGPHPSSWDTRQMFF. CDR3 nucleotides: TGTGCCTGTGACACCTTTACTGGGGGACCCCACCCGAGCTCCTGGGACACCCGACAGATGTTTTTC.

As DNA, the CDR3 is TGTGCTCTTGGGGAACGCAAGGAGTGGTGGCCCCCTTTGACAGCACAACTCTTCTTT. Amino acid sequence: CALGERKEWWPPLTAQLFF. The rearrangement joins TRDV1 to TRDJ2; D is ambiguous. Between the trimmed V and J ends, which lost 1 base and 0 bases, there was a span of 18 bases. CDR3 length equals 19 residues. Germline-derived CDR1 and CDR2 are TSWWSYY and QGS.

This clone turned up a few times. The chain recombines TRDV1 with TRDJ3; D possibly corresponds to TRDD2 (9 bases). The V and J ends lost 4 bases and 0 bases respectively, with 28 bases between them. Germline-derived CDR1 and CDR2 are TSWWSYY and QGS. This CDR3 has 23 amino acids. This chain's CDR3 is CALGANLPTVLGVSSWDTRQMFF. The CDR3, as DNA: TGTGCTCTTGGGGCCAACCTTCCTACGGTACTGGGGGTCAGCTCCTGGGACACCCGACAGATGTTTTTC.

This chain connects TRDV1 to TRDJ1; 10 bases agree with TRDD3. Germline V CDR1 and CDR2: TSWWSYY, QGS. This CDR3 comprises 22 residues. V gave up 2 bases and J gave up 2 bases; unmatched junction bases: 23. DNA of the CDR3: TGTGCTCTTGGGGAAACGGGGGGGGATACGTCCGTCCGTACAACCTCTACCGATAAACTCATCTTT. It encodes CALGETGGDTSVRTTSTDKLIF.

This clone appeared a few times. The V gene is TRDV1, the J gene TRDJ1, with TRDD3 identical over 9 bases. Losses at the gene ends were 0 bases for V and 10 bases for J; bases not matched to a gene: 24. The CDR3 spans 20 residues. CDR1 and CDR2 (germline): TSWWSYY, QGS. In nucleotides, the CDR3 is TGTGCTCTTGGGGAACTGAGACTTAGAGGGTACTGGGGGACCCCGGGGGGACTCATCTTT. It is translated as CALGELRLRGYWGTPGGLIF.

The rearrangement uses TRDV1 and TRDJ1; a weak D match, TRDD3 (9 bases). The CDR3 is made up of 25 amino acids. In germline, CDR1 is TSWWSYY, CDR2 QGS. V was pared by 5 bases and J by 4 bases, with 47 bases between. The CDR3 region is CALGKQDPLPTTYWGTPRYHDKLIF. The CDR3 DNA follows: TGTGCTCTTGGGAAACAGGACCCGCTTCCTACGACATACTGGGGGACCCCACGATACCACGATAAACTCATCTTT.

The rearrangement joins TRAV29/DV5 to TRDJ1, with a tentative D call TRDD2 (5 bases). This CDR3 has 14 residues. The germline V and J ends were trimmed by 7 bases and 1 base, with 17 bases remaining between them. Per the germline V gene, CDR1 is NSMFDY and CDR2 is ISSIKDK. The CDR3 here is CAPYVSTLTDKLIF. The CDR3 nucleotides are TGTGCACCCTACGTAAGTACCCTCACCGATAAACTCATCTTT.

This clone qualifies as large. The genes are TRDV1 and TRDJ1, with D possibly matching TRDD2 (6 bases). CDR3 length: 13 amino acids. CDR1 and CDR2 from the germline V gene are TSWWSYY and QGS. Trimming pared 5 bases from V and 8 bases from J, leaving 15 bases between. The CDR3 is CALGIAFRKKLIF. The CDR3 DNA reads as TGTGCTCTTGGGATCGCCTTCCGCAAAAAACTCATCTTT.

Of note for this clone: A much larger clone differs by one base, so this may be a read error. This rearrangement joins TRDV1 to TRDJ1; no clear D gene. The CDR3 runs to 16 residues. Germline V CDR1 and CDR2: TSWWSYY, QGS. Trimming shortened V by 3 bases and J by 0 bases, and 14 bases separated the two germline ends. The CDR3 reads CALGECIPRYTDKLIF. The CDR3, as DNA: TGTGCTCTTGGGGAGTGCATACCCCGGTACACCGATAAACTCATCTTT.

The CDR3: CALGTQTEWGLYTDKLIF. CDR3 nucleotides: TGTGCTCTTGGGACTCAAACAGAGTGGGGGCTATACACCGATAAACTCATCTTT. The chain has TRDV1 and TRDJ1; TRDD3 is a possible D gene (6 bases). V dropped 5 bases and J dropped 0 bases, with 22 bases sitting between them. The CDR3 has 18 residues. Per the germline V gene, CDR1 is TSWWSYY and CDR2 is QGS.

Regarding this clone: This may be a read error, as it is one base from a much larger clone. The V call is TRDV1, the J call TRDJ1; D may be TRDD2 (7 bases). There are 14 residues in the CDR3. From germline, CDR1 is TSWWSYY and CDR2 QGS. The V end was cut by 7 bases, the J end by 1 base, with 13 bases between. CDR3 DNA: TGTGCTCTTGTGGGGGCCTTCCTCACCGATAAACTCATCTTT. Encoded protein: CALVGAFLTDKLIF.

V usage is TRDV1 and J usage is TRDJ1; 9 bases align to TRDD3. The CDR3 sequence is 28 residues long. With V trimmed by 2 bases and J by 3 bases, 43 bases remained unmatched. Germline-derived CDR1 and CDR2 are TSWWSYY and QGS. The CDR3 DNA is TGTGCTCTTGGGGAAGCCCTAACCTTTCACCTATTCAGGGGGATACACCCGGTGTACACCATTTCCGCCGATAAACTCATCTTT. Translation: CALGEALTFHLFRGIHPVYTISADKLIF.

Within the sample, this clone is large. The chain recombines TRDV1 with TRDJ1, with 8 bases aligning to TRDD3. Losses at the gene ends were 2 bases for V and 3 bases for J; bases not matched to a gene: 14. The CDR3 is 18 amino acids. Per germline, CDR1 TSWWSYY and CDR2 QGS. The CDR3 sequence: CALGESPTGGSGPDKLIF. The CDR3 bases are TGTGCTCTTGGGGAATCTCCTACTGGGGGCAGCGGTCCCGATAAACTCATCTTT.

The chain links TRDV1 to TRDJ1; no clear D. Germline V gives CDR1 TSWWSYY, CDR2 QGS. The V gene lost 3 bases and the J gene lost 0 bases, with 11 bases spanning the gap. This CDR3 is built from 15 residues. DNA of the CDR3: TGTGCTCTTGGGGACTCCCTAGAGTACACCGATAAACTCATCTTT. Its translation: CALGDSLEYTDKLIF.

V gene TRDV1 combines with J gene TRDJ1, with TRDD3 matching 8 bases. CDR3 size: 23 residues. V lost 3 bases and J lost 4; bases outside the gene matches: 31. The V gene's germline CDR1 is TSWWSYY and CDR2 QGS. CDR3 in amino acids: CALGEAPPSLFSCYWGACDKLIF. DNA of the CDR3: TGTGCTCTTGGGGAGGCCCCGCCTTCCCTCTTTTCATGTTACTGGGGGGCCTGCGATAAACTCATCTTT.

CDR3 protein: CACDTGDAWDTRQMFF. CDR3 DNA: TGTGCCTGTGACACCGGGGATGCCTGGGACACCCGACAGATGTTTTTC. The chain employs TRDV2 and TRDJ3, with a possible D match to TRDD3 (6 bases). The CDR3 covers 16 residues. Germline V gene sequence: CDR1 GEAIGNYY, CDR2 EKD. V lost 0 bases and J 2 bases, leaving 7 bases between the germline ends.

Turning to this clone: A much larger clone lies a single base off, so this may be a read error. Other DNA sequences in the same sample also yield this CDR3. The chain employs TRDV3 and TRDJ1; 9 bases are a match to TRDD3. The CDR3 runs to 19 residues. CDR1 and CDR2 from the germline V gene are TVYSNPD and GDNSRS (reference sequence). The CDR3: CAAPFKIHTGGDPRRELIF. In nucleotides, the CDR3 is TGTGCTGCCCCCTTTAAGATACATACTGGGGGAGACCCTCGAAGAGAACTCATCTTT.

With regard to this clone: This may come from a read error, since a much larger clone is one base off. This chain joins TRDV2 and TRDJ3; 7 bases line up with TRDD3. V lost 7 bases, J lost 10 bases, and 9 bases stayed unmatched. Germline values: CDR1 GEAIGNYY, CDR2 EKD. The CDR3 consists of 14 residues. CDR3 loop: CAWDVLGFTRQMFF. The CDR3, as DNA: TGTGCCTGGGACGTACTGGGGTTTACCCGACAGATGTTTTTC.

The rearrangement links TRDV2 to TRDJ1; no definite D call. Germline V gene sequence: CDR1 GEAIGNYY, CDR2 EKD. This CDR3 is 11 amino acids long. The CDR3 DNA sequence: TGTGCTTCTCAGTACACCGATAAACTCATCTTT. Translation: CASQYTDKLIF.

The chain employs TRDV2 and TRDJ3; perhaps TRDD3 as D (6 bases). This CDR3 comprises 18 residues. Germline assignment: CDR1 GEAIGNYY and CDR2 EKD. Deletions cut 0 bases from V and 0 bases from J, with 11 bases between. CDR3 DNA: TGTGCCTGTGACACCGTTGGGGATGACTCCTGGGACACCCGACAGATGTTTTTC. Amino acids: CACDTVGDDSWDTRQMFF.

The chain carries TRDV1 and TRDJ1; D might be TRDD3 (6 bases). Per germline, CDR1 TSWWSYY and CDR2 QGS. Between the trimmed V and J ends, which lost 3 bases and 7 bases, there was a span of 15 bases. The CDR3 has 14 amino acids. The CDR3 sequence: CALGDPWGCLKLIF. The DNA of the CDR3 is TGTGCTCTTGGGGACCCCTGGGGCTGTCTTAAACTCATCTTT.

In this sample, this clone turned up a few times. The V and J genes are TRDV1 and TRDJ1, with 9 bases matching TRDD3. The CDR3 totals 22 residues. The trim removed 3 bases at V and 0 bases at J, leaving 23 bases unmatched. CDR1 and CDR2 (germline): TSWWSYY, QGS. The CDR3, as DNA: TGTGCTCTTGGGGACCTTTCCTCTTCCTCCCGGGGATACGGGGGGAACACCGATAAACTCATCTTT. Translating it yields CALGDLSSSSRGYGGNTDKLIF.

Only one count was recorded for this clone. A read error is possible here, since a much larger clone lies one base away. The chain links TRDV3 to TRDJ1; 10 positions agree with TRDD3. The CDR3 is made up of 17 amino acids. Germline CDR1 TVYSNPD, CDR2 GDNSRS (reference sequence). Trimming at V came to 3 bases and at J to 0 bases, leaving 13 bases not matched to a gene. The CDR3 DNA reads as TGTGCCTTCAGTACTGGGGGATTCTTACTCCACACCGATAAACTCATCTTT. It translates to CAFSTGGFLLHTDKLIF.

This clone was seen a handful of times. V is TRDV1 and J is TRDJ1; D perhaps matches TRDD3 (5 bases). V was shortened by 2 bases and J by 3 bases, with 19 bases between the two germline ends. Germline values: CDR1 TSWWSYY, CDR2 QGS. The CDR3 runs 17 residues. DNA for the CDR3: TGTGCTCTTGGGGAAAACGGTGGGGAAGACCAACCCGATAAACTCATCTTT. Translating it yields CALGENGGEDQPDKLIF.

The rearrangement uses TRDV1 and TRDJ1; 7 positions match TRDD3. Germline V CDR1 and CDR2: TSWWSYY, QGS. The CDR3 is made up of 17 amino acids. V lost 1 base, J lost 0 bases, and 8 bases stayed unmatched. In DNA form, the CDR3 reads TGTGCTCTTGGGGAACGGTCCTGGGGGCCTTACACCGATAAACTCATCTTT. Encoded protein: CALGERSWGPYTDKLIF.

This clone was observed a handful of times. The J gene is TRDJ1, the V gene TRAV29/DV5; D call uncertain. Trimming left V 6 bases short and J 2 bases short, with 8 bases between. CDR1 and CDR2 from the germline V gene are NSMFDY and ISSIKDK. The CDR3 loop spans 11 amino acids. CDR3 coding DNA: TGTGCAGAATCGTTAACCGATAAACTCATCTTT. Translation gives CAESLTDKLIF.

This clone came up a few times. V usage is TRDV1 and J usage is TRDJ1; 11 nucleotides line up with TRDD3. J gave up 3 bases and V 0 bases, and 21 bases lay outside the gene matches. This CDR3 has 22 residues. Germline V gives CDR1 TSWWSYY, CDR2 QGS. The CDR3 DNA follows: TGTGCTCTTGGGGAACTAGATCTATCCCTAACTTACTGGGGGATAAGGCCCGATAAACTCATCTTT. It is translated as CALGELDLSLTYWGIRPDKLIF.

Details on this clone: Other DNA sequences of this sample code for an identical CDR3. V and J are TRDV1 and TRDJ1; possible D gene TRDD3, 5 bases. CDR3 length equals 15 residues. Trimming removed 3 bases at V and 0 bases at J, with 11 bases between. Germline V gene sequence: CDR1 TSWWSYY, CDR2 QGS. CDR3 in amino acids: CALGEWGPYTDKLIF. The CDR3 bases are TGTGCTCTTGGGGAGTGGGGCCCGTACACCGATAAACTCATCTTT.

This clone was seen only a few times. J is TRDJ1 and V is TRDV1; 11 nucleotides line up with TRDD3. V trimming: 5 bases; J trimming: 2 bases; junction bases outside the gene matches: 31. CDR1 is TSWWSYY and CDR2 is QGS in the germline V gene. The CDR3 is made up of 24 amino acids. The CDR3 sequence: CALGFRFLTGAWWGIRYGTDKLIF. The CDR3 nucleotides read TGTGCTCTTGGGTTCCGATTCCTAACCGGGGCCTGGTGGGGGATACGTTATGGAACCGATAAACTCATCTTT.